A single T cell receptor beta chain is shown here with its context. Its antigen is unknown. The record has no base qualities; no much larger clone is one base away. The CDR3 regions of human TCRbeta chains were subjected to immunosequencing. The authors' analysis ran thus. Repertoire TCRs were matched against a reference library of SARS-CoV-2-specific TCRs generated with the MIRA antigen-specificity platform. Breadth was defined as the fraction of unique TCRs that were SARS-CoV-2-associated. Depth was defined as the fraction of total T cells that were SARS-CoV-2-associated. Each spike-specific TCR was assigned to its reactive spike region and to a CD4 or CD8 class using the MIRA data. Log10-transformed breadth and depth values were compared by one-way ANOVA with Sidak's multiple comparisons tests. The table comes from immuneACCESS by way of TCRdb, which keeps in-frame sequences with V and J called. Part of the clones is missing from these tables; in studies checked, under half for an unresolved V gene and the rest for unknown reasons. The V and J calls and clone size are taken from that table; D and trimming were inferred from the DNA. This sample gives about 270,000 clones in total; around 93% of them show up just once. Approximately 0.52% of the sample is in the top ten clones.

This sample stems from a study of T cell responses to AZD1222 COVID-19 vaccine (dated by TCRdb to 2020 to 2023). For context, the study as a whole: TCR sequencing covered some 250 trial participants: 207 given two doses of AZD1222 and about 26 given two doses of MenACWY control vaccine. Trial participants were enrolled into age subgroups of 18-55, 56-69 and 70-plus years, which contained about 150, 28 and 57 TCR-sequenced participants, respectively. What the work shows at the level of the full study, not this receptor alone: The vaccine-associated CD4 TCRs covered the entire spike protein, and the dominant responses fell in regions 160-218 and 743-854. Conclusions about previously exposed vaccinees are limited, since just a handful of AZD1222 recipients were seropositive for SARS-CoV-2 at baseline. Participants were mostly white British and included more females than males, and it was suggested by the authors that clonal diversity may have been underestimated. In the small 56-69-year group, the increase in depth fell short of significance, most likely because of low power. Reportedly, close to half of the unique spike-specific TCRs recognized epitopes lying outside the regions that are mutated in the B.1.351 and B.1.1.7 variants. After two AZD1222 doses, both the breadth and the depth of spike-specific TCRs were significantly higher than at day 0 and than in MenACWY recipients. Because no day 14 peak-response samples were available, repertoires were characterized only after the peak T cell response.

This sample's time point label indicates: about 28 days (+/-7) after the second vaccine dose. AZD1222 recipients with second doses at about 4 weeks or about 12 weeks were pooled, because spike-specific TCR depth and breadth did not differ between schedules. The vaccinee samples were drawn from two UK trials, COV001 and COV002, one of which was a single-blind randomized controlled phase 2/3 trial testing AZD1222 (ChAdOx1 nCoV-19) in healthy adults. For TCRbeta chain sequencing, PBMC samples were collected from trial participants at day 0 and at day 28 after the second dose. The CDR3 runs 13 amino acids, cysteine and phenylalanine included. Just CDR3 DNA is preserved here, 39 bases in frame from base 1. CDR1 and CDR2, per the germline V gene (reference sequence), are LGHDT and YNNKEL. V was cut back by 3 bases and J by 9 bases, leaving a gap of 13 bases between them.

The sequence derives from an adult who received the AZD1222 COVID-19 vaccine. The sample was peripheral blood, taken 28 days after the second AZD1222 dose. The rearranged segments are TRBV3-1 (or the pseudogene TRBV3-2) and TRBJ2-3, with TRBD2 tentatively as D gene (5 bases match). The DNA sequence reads TGTGCCAGCAGCCAGACTACCCTCGGCACGCAGTATTTT. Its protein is CASSQTTLGTQYF.